This T cell receptor beta chain originates from a study of T cell responses to AZD1222 COVID-19 vaccine. Across the study: Doses given second, at about 4 or about 12 weeks, were pooled. Study conclusions and caveats: Researchers report vaccine-associated CD4 TCRs spanning spike, with dominance at 160-218 and 743-854.

Germline CDR1 MNHNS, CDR2 SASEGT. V lost 1 base and J lost 0; bases outside the gene matches: 5. The CDR3 totals 17 residues. Assay: immunoSEQ multiplex PCR; the TCRdb copy retains only in-frame clones and omits some. The repertoire holds around 140,000 clones, with over 90% as singletons. As concerns this clone: Its antigen is as yet unknown.

J is TRBJ1-5 and V is TRBV6-1, with TRBD1 matching 8 bases. Sample: peripheral blood, taken on day 0 of AZD1222 vaccination. This receptor was obtained from an adult in good health. The CDR3 sequence is CASSEVWGQDSNQPQHF. As DNA, the CDR3 is TGTGCCAGCAGTGAAGTCTGGGGACAGGATAGCAATCAGCCCCAGCATTTT.